This T cell receptor beta chain derives from a study of blood T cell repertoires in COVID-19. Background on the study: T cells, B-cell-depleted T cells, or PBMCs supplied cDNA or gDNA.

Original analysis: The assay estimated nucleated cells by amplifying reference gene primers. Produced via immunoSEQ multiplex PCR; TCRdb's table is partial and in-frame only. That table is the source of V, J and clone size, and D and trimming were worked out from the DNA. Altogether 150,000 to 200,000 clones are present, less than 90% being singletons, with the ten largest covering 6.5% to 8.5%. Recruited during active infection, patients (from Seattle) were subsequently followed longitudinally. V was clipped by 1 base and J by 2 bases, with 10 bases between them. CDR1 LNHNV and CDR2 YYDKDF come from the germline V gene (reference sequence). This CDR3 spans 15 amino acids.

The sample comprised peripheral blood. This TCR was sampled from a woman between 65 and 79 years old with COVID-19, enrolled during active disease. The genes are TRBV15 and TRBJ2-3, with D possibly matching TRBD2 (6 bases). CDR3 sequence reads: CATSRVGTATDTQYF. Written as DNA, the CDR3 is TGTGCCACCAGCAGAGTCGGGACTGCCACAGATACGCAGTATTTT.